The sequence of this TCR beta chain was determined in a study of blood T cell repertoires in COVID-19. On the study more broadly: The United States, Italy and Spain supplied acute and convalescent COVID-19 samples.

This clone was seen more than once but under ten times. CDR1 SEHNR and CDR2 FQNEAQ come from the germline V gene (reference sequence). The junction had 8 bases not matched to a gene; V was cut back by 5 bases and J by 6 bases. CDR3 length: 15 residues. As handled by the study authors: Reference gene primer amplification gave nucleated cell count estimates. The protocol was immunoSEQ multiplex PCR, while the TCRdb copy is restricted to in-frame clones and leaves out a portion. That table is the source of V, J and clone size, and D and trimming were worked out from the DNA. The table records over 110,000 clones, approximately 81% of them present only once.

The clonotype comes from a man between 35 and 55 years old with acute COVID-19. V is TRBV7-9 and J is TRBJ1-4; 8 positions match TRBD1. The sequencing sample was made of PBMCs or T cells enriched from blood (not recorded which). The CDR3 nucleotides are TGTGCCAGCAGCCCCGAGGACAGGGTGGATGAAAAACTGTTTTTT. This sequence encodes CASSPEDRVDEKLFF.